The subject of this entry is one T cell receptor (beta chain). In the authors' methods: By means of reference gene primer amplification, nucleated cell counts were estimated. Data came from immunoSEQ multiplex PCR; TCRdb stores just in-frame clones and leaves some out. That table furnishes V, J and clone size, whereas the DNA furnished D and trimming. Of roughly 230,000 clones listed, approximately 83% are singletons. These data belong to a study of blood T cell repertoires in COVID-19. About the study: Samples taken during acute and convalescent COVID-19 were collected in the United States, Italy and Spain. T cells, B-cell-depleted T cells, or PBMCs supplied cDNA or gDNA.

CDR1 and CDR2 from the germline V gene are GTSNPN and SVGIG (reference sequence). Trimming took 3 bases from V and 2 from J; bases not matched to a gene: 7. CDR3 length: 14 amino acids. Material: peripheral blood. This clonotype was sampled from a human donor in a cohort sampled during active COVID-19. The chain uses TRBV30 and TRBJ2-7, with 7 bases identical to TRBD1. The CDR3 DNA reads as TGTGCCTGGAGAGCCGGACAGGAGGCCTACGAGCAGTACTTC. Amino acids: CAWRAGQEAYEQYF. Filled out from reference TRBV30 and TRBJ2-7, the complete variable domain reads SQTIHQWPATLVQPVGSPLSLECTVEGTSNPNLYWYRQAAGRGLQLLFYSVGIGQISSEVPQNLSASRPQDRQFILSSKKLLLSDSGFYLCAWRAGQEAYEQYFGPGTRLTVT.